This note documents a single T cell receptor (beta chain) sequence. Antigen: not known. The data were taken from a study of T cells in Graves' hyperthyroidism and ophthalmopathy. From RNA transcripts, TCR beta CDR3 regions were amplified. HTBI primers were employed in a first-round RT-PCR of the TCR CDR3. TCRdb processed the multiplex PCR reads anew with MiXCR; each CDR3 protein has one entry. The table lists 500,000 to 550,000 distinct CDR3 sequences, 15% to 20% of them singletons. Study-level findings and limits: A model of 13 V-J pairs discriminated ophthalmopathy from stable hyperthyroidism. Progression to ophthalmopathy was predicted a median of approximately 6.4 months early.

Uncontrolled infection, other autoimmune disease, pregnancy or lactation barred patients from enrollment. Diagnosis rested on symptoms, serum thyroxine and TRAb, thyroid ultrasound, and orbital computed tomography. The origin of this receptor is a man aged 35-49 years with Graves' ophthalmopathy. The sequenced sample consisted of blood.

The CDR3 sequence is CSAVGGHMNTEAFF. CDR3 bases: TGCAGCGCTGTGGGGGGGCATATGAACACTGAAGCTTTCTTT. V gene TRBV29-1 combines with J gene TRBJ1-1; a weak D match, TRBD1 (6 bases). V lost 7 bases and J lost 0, with 15 bases in between. CDR3 length: 14 residues. Germline V gene lookup returns CDR1 SQVTM and CDR2 ANQGSEA.